Presented here are 8 T cell receptor beta chains from one specimen sequenced in a study of blood T cell repertoires in COVID-19. The repertoire was sequenced with immunoSEQ multiplex PCR; TCRdb's copy has only in-frame clones and lacks some. Of around 100,000 clones in the sample, approximately 90% are singletons; the top ten hold roughly 2%. The sample taken for sequencing was peripheral blood. These receptors came from a human donor with active COVID-19. The donor label of this sample is uncertain.

V usage is TRBV5-4 and J usage is TRBJ2-1; TRBD1 aligns across 7 bases. The germline gives CDR1 SGHNT, CDR2 YYREEE (reference sequence). The CDR3 runs 15 residues. Trimming took 0 bases from V and 8 from J; bases not matched to a gene: 8. Written as DNA, the CDR3 is TGTGCCAGCAGCTTGGGACAGGGAGTATTCTATGAGCAGTTCTTC. This encodes CASSLGQGVFYEQFF.

V gene TRBV21-1 combines with J gene TRBJ2-7; TRBD1, the table's D call, lacks a check against the DNA. TRBV21-1 is recorded as a pseudogene. The CDR3 is 11 amino acids. The CDR3 DNA follows: TGTGCCAGCAGCCTAGGGGCGGAGCAGTACTTC. The encoded protein is CASSLGAEQYF.

The chain couples TRBV28 to TRBJ1-4; the D gene is possibly TRBD1 (6 bases). Trimming removed 2 bases from V and 8 bases from J, with 15 bases in between. The CDR3 is made up of 15 amino acids. The V gene's germline CDR1 is MDHEN and CDR2 SYDVKM. CDR3 sequence (DNA): TGTGCCAGCAGTTTAAGCGCACAGGGAGGGGAAAAACTGTTTTTT. This encodes CASSLSAQGGEKLFF.

The J gene is TRBJ2-3, the V gene TRBV14; TRBD2 agrees at 13 bases. In germline, CDR1 is SGHDN, CDR2 FVKESK. V lost 0 bases to trimming and J lost 0 bases; unmatched junction nucleotides: 18. The CDR3 extends over 23 amino acids. CDR3 nucleotide sequence: TGTGCCAGCAGCCAAGACGGAACTTCAAGACTAGCGGGAGGCCTACCTAGCACAGATACGCAGTATTTT. Translated: CASSQDGTSRLAGGLPSTDTQYF.

The rearrangement joins TRBV27 to TRBJ2-7; D is perhaps TRBD2 (6 bases). Germline lookup yields CDR1 MNHEY and CDR2 SMNVEV (reference sequence). The CDR3 contains 14 residues. V was cut by 10 bases and J by 0 bases, with 16 bases left in between. The CDR3 loop is CAIAPGGPSYEQYF. DNA of the CDR3: TGTGCCATCGCGCCCGGGGGACCCTCCTACGAGCAGTACTTC.

The chain recombines TRBV9 with TRBJ2-5; TRBD2 matches 8 bases. Germline lookup yields CDR1 SGDLS and CDR2 YYNGEE. This CDR3 is 14 amino acids long. Unmatched junction bases numbered 11, after V lost 6 bases and J lost 7 bases. This chain's CDR3 is CASNGGAFVGTQYF. Written as DNA, the CDR3 is TGTGCCAGCAACGGGGGGGCCTTTGTTGGGACCCAGTACTTC.

This chain connects TRBV5-6 to TRBJ2-7; D gene unclear. Trimming stripped 4 bases from V and 0 bases from J, with 5 bases between. The CDR3 contains 12 residues. The germline V gene encodes CDR1 SGHDT and CDR2 YYEEEE. The CDR3 region is CASSLSSYEQYF. DNA of the CDR3: TGTGCCAGCAGCCTCTCCTCCTACGAGCAGTACTTC.

This chain connects TRBV4-2 to TRBJ2-3; TRBD2 aligns across 9 bases. The V gene end was trimmed by 1 base and the J gene end by 8 bases; junction bases not matched to a gene: 4. The CDR3 is 14 residues long. Germline CDR1 is LGHNA and CDR2 is YNFKEQ. CDR3 coding DNA: TGTGCCAGCAGCCAAGCGGGCGGGGGGGCTACGCAGTATTTT. This gives the protein CASSQAGGGATQYF.